The entry below gives a single T cell receptor beta chain sequence along with its context. Its antigen is still unknown. Per-base quality was not reported, and no clone a single base away is much larger than it. From its cysteine to its phenylalanine, the CDR3 spans 17 amino acids. Here the CDR3 DNA is all that survives: 51 bases in frame from base 1. V and J lose 1 base and 4 bases, and a span of 17 bases separates them. In the germline V gene (reference sequence), CDR1 corresponds to MNHEY and CDR2 to SMNVEV. The data originate from a study of cytomegalovirus exposure and HLA in healthy donors (dated by TCRdb to 2016 to 2017). At the level of the whole study: An earlier analysis of approximately 600 of the donors reported 250 to 300 Gb of sequence data and some 120 million unique TCR beta sequences from 150 million to 200 million T cells. Around 300 gigabases of sequencing data and approximately 85 million unique TCR sequences were included in an early release covering about 700 HLA-typed donors. Among the roughly 400 genotyped donors, roughly 80% belonged to the genetic ancestry cluster associated with self-reported Caucasian donors. The aim of the study was to test whether cataloging public T cell receptors could identify signatures of past pathogen exposure. The T cell repertoires of some 700 subjects were profiled by immunosequencing and related to cytomegalovirus serostatus. A separate validation cohort of roughly 130 different subjects was used in addition to the 666-subject first cohort. To predict cytomegalovirus infection status, the study combined high-throughput TCR immunosequencing, statistical association of individual TCRs with disease status, and machine learning. To study patterns of TCR occurrence, a later analysis re-analyzed previously published TCR beta repertoires from 666 donors and added high-resolution HLA genotyping. The later analysis used no new phenotypic data to find candidate immune exposures, relying instead on TCR beta sequences and their occurrence across donors. To decide whether each TCR beta V gene segment behaved as functional or pseudogenic, an earlier analysis of several hundred of the donors relied on high-throughput TCR beta sequencing. Alongside the repertoire data, information on donor age, sex, ethnicity and CMV serostatus was compiled. Genome-wide SNP genotypes for about three fifths of the 666 donors were used in a later genetic analysis, which treated that subset as a discovery cohort. All discovery cohort repertoires had been generated using a single sequencing platform. Both class I and class II loci were covered by HLA typing, at four-digit resolution. The number of typed donors differed by locus: about 629-630 for A, B, C, DRB1 and DQB1; 522 for DQA1; approximately 600 for DPA1; and approximately 450 for DPB1. Because of strong linkage in the cohort, roughly five DR-DQ haplotypes were treated as single units for association and clustering. On average, roughly 240,000 unique TCR beta nucleotide sequences were sequenced per donor among 300 to 500 genotyped donors of the cohort, with roughly a sixth of those sequences being non-productive.

The cohort comprised 666 healthy bone marrow donors. Cohort members were all nominally healthy when sampled, although unrecorded immune exposures were likely present. The donor tested CMV seropositive, placing the donor among the 289 seropositive members of the cohort. Every donor gave a peripheral blood sample, and the peripheral blood mononuclear cells from that sample were used for TCR beta sequencing. The Qiagen DNeasy Blood Extraction Kit was used to extract genomic DNA from the blood cell samples. What the research found in general, with its limitations: Several of the top co-occurrence clusters appeared to be linked to parvovirus B19, influenza, CMV and Epstein-Barr virus, according to a later analysis. In a later analysis, 15,000 to 20,000 TCR beta sequences were associated with specific HLA alleles at a false discovery rate of 0.05. Because some donors lacked HLA typing at each locus, the association tests relied only on the typed subset. Roughly uniform sequencing depth across donors was assumed in presence/absence analyses, although this assumption may not hold. Three of the identified cytomegalovirus-associated TCR beta chains were confirmed in vitro to be specific for cytomegalovirus antigens. A cluster of highly shared sequence variants was judged likely to be a technical artifact of the sequencing pipeline. In a later analysis, HLA-associated TCR beta chains were found to be more clonally expanded and to have lower generation probabilities than equally common non-associated chains. Across donors, most TCR sequences were observed very rarely, whereas some public TCRs were present in many individuals. A later analysis found that most CMV-associated TCR beta chains appeared HLA-restricted, with HLA associations seemingly driven largely by CMV exposure. The cohort was sequenced for TCR beta chains only, and without alpha or paired-chain data the features that could be detected were limited. For the cohort, immune exposure information was limited to CMV serostatus. Because counts were too low, about 18 rarely observed V segments, including chromosome 9 orphons, were left out of the earlier analysis of some 640 of the donors. Linkage disequilibrium might explain the correlated functional status among segregating V segments, but an unknown experimental factor could not be excluded. In the study, some 180 TCR beta chains were listed as associated with cytomegalovirus. According to the authors, the approach could potentially be generalized to other disease states and immunological phenotypes. In a later genetic analysis, fewer N-insertions in productive TCRs were reported among donors in an Asian-associated ancestry cluster than the roughly 640-donor mean. A further reported finding was that TCR beta sequences accurately predicted the HLA-A and HLA-B alleles for most subjects in the first cohort. In a later genetic analysis, a missense DCLRE1C variant was associated with V-gene and J-gene trimming of TCR beta chains, and the association was replicated in an independent cohort. Some IMGT-functional V segments, including TRBV6-2 and TRBV6-3, could not be told apart with the 87-base-pair reads, so those segments were excluded. A later analysis found that TCR association rates varied across HLA loci, with DRB1 alleles showing the most associated TCRs and HLA-C alleles the fewest. Assigning TCR associations to individual alleles was difficult when HLA alleles, especially DR and DQ, strongly co-occurred. The classifier was reported to diagnose cytomegalovirus status with high specificity and sensitivity in both the original cohort and the validation cohort. In an earlier analysis of fewer than 700 of the donors, most TCR beta V segments appeared in productive rearrangements about 87% or about 30% of the time, broadly matching IMGT annotations.

Libraries came from the immunoSEQ multiplex PCR assay. A mixture of 60 forward primers for TCR Vbeta segments and 13 reverse primers for TCR Jbeta segments was used in the multiplex PCR. The CDR3 region of rearranged TCR beta genes was amplified from genomic DNA with a multiplex PCR assay. The amplified TCR beta libraries were sequenced on the Illumina HiSeq System as 87-base-pair reads. Concerning the study's data processing: Across the 666 repertoires, a later analysis counted 60 million to 90 million unique TCR beta chains, roughly 11 million of which were shared by at least two donors. Raw reads were error-corrected and collapsed into unique sequences with a nearest-neighbor algorithm that merged closely related sequences to remove PCR and sequencing errors. Alignment of CDR3 sequences to IMGT reference sequences was used to assign V, D and J gene segments. For a sequence to be retained, a match of at least six nucleotides to both a V gene segment and a J gene segment was required. Rearrangements were classified as productive when the CDR3 lacked stop codons and remained in frame with V and J, and all other rearrangements were classified as non-productive. Following IMGT convention, CDR3 was defined as the stretch from the second conserved V-encoded cysteine up to the conserved J-encoded phenylalanine. In an earlier analysis of just under 600 of the donors, sequences lacking an unambiguous match to a single V gene segment were excluded. An earlier analysis of several hundred of the donors called V segments functional above 56.7% productive rearrangements and segregating when the between-donor standard deviation exceeded 5%. A statistical classification framework was developed to diagnose cytomegalovirus status using the catalog of TCR beta chain sequences. V and J gene assignment, in a later analysis, came from comparing TCR nucleotide sequences with IMGT/GENE-DB human TR gene sequences. The TCRdist pipeline was used in a later analysis to assign CDR3 sequences and most-parsimonious VDJ recombination scenarios. In a later analysis, each TCR beta chain was defined by its CDR3 amino acid sequence together with its V-gene family, and reads without a unique V-gene family were excluded. To address suspected cross-contamination and a sequencing artifact, a later analysis removed some 620 highly shared, low-generation-probability nucleotide sequences. A later analysis calculated a clonal expansion index for each public chain from normalized within-repertoire ranks of inferred template counts. In a later analysis, generation probabilities were computed with a VDJ recombination model fitted to out-of-frame rearrangements, and the resulting probabilities were checked against IGoR. In a later analysis, hypergeometric tests were used to score TCR-TCR, TCR-HLA and TCR-CMV co-occurrence, with a repertoire-size bias correction applied to TCR pairs. To estimate false discovery rates, a later analysis permuted the HLA or CMV assignments 20 times. In a later analysis, co-occurring TCRs were grouped using DBSCAN, and TCRdist sequence similarity was added for clustering within HLA-allele-positive subsets. Co-occurrence clustering excluded repertoires with fewer than 30,000 or more than 120,000 public chains, plus five with anomalous nucleotide sharing. The source is immuneACCESS, and TCRdb retained only in-frame sequences with V and J called. Part of the clones is not carried over; for the studies checked, unresolved V genes explain less than half of this, and the remainder is unexplained. V, J and clone size derive from that table, while D and trimming were established from the DNA sequence. Within this sample are 130,000 or so clones, with about two thirds of them counted one time only. The biggest ten clones account for 4.2% of the sample.

Sequencing used PBMCs. The clonotype originates from a man in his forties or fifties in good health and CMV-seropositive. This chain joins TRBV27 to TRBJ1-5, with TRBD1 perhaps the D gene, on 6 matching bases. Here is the DNA: TGTGCCAGCAGTTTATTGACTCCGGGAACAGGGAATCAGCCCCAGCATTTT. This translates into CASSLLTPGTGNQPQHF.